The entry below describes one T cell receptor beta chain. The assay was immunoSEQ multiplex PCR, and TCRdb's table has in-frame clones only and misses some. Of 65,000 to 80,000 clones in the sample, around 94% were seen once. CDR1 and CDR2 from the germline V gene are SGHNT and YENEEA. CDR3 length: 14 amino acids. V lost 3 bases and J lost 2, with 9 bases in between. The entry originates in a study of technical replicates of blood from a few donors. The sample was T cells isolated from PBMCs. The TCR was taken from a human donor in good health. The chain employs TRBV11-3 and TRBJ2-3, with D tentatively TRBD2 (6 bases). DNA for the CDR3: TGTGCCAGCAGCTTTGGAGGGTTCACAGATACGCAGTATTTT. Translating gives CASSFGGFTDTQYF.